The clone carrying this T cell receptor beta chain was seen a few times. Its cognate antigen is unknown. The CDR3 consists of 14 residues. V shed 0 bases and J shed 7 bases, with 14 bases lying between them. Per germline, CDR1 SGHNT and CDR2 YYREEE (reference sequence). Libraries for TCRalpha and TCRbeta carried sample barcodes and unique molecular identifiers via 5'RACE. Each CDR3 protein gets one entry after TCRdb re-called the 5' RACE reads with MiXCR. The table records about 300,000 distinct CDR3 sequences, roughly 19% of them present only once. The data were taken from a study of T-cell memory formation after mild COVID-19. Study-wide results and caveats: Researchers could not confirm that second-wave clones peaking on day 37 targeted SARS-CoV-2. Cross-reactive memory seemingly joined, as some responding clones were found in pre-infection memory.

The sequence was obtained from a man younger than 35 who had mild COVID-19 (a few samples of this study predate the infection). Cell type and time point are not known. The rearrangement uses TRBV5-4 and TRBJ2-7; possibly TRBD1 for D (8 bases). The sequencing sample was made of PBMCs or a T cell subset sorted from them (not recorded which). In DNA, the CDR3 is TGTGCCAGCAGCTTGGAGACAGGGGAGGGGGAGCAGTACTTC. Translated: CASSLETGEGEQYF.